These T cell receptor beta chains were read from a single sample in a study of Graves' ophthalmopathy and Graves' hyperthyroidism. TCRdb fed the multiplex PCR reads into MiXCR, producing one record per CDR3 protein. The sample has hundreds of thousands of distinct CDR3 sequences; 35% to 50% are singletons. What was sequenced was peripheral blood. These receptors all stem from an adult man with Graves' ophthalmopathy. CDR3s include the opening cysteine and the closing phenylalanine or tryptophan. A D gene is named only where the DNA matches it firmly. Size tells how often a clone was seen (once, few, many) or the class of an expanded clone, and some rows leave it out.

V	D	size	J	CDR3	DNA
TRBV2	TRBD1	many	TRBJ1-5	CASRRGGGRQPQHF	TGTGCCAGCAGGAGGGGAGGGGGCAGGCAGCCCCAGCATTTT
TRBV7-2	TRBD1	many	TRBJ1-3	CASRDSGPSGNTIYF	TGTGCCAGCCGGGACAGTGGGCCCTCTGGAAACACCATATATTTT
TRBV5-1	-	many	TRBJ2-7	CASSLSAMGYEQYF	TGCGCCAGCAGTCTGAGCGCGATGGGGTACGAGCAGTACTTC
TRBV29-1	-	-	TRBJ1-1	CSVLAGPLNTEAFF	TGCAGCGTTCTGGCAGGGCCCCTGAACACTGAAGCTTTCTTT
TRBV7-2	TRBD2	many	TRBJ2-7	CASSLGSGLGYEQYF	TGTGCCAGCAGCTTAGGTTCCGGACTAGGCTACGAGCAGTACTTC
TRBV7-9	-	once	TRBJ2-1	CASSTERYEQFF	TGTGCCAGCAGCACAGAAAGGTATGAGCAGTTCTTC
TRBV20-1	-	-	TRBJ1-4	CSAGVGAGGEKLFF	TGCAGTGCTGGAGTTGGGGCGGGAGGTGAAAAACTGTTTTTT
TRBV19	-	-	TRBJ2-6	CASSQRGGSGANVLTF	TGTGCCAGTAGTCAAAGGGGCGGCTCTGGGGCCAACGTCCTGACTTTC
TRBV29-1	-	-	TRBJ2-3	CSVDSQLTDTQYF	TGCAGCGTAGACAGTCAACTCACAGATACGCAGTATTTT
TRBV29-1	-	-	TRBJ2-3	CSVEWRNTDTQYF	TGCAGCGTTGAATGGCGGAACACAGATACGCAGTATTTT
TRBV10-3	-	many	TRBJ1-1	CAIMDGVNPNTEAFF	TGTGCCATCATGGATGGAGTAAACCCGAACACTGAAGCTTTCTTT
TRBV12-3/TRBV12-4	-	few	TRBJ2-7	CASTPQESYEQYF	TGTGCCAGCACCCCACAGGAATCCTACGAGCAGTACTTC
TRBV2	-	-	TRBJ2-3	CASSPVSGEPRDTQYF	TGTGCCAGCAGCCCAGTGAGTGGGGAACCCAGGGATACGCAGTATTTT
TRBV9	-	many	TRBJ2-7	CASSVSLSSYEQYF	TGTGCCAGCAGCGTATCCCTCTCTTCCTACGAGCAGTACTTC
TRBV7-3	-	many	TRBJ1-2	CASSFSQGGGYTF	TGTGCCAGCAGCTTTTCACAGGGAGGTGGCTACACCTTC
TRBV5-1	TRBD1	-	TRBJ2-5	CASSVTGTGFEETQYF	TGCGCCAGCAGCGTTACAGGGACAGGGTTCGAAGAGACCCAGTACTTC
TRBV5-6	-	many	TRBJ1-5	CASSLYPDQPQHF	TGTGCCAGCAGCTTGTATCCCGATCAGCCCCAGCATTTT